Listed below are T cell receptor beta chains from one sample, sequenced in a study of cytomegalovirus exposure and HLA in healthy donors. The method was immunoSEQ multiplex PCR; TCRdb's version includes in-frame clones alone and lacks a portion of them. The sample lists 200,000 to 250,000 clones, about 85% seen once, with 1.3% in the top ten. Material for sequencing was PBMCs. These receptors originate from a human donor in good health. CDR3s include the opening cysteine and the closing phenylalanine or tryptophan. The D gene is left open where the match is weak. Size is omitted from some rows. Given values are once, few, many or a class for expanded clones.

CDR3,DNA,J,size,D,V
CASSAPGLAGNEQFF,TGTGCCAGCAGCGCGCCGGGACTAGCGGGAAATGAGCAGTTCTTC,TRBJ2-1,.,TRBD2,TRBV7-9
CASSLFLNRGRDTEAFF,TGTGCCAGCAGTTTGTTCCTTAACAGGGGGCGCGACACTGAAGCTTTCTTT,TRBJ1-1,once,TRBD1,TRBV28
CASRRATNLYEQYF,TGTGCCAGCAGGCGAGCTACCAATCTCTACGAGCAGTACTTC,TRBJ2-7,.,.,TRBV6-5
CASSHGALSYEQYF,TGCGCCAGCAGCCATGGAGCCCTTTCCTACGAGCAGTACTTC,TRBJ2-7,.,.,TRBV5-1
CASSFPSGSSSYNEQFF,TGTGCCAGCAGTTTCCCTAGCGGAAGCAGCTCCTACAATGAGCAGTTCTTC,TRBJ2-1,.,TRBD2,TRBV27
CASSPLWGAGGPEAFF,TGTGCCAGCAGCCCCCTATGGGGGGCAGGGGGCCCTGAAGCTTTCTTT,TRBJ1-1,.,TRBD1,TRBV14
CASSSLVVLETQYF,TGTGCCAGCAGCTCTTTAGTCGTTCTGGAGACCCAGTACTTC,TRBJ2-5,.,.,TRBV7-9
CASSGRTSANEKLFF,TGTGCCAGCAGTGGAAGGACAAGTGCGAATGAAAAACTGTTTTTT,TRBJ1-4,.,.,TRBV2
CASSHPLALSYNEQFF,TGCGCCAGCAGCCACCCACTAGCGCTGTCCTACAATGAGCAGTTCTTC,TRBJ2-1,.,TRBD2,TRBV4-1
CASSESRRAPLHF,TGTGCCAGCAGTGAATCGAGGCGGGCCCCCCTCCACTTC,TRBJ2-4,.,.,TRBV6-4
CASSESTRFFTYEQFF,TGCGCCAGCAGTGAGTCCACTAGATTTTTTACATATGAGCAGTTCTTC,TRBJ2-1,.,.,TRBV10-1
CASSLQGTSGSTDTQYF,TGTGCCAGCAGCCTGCAGGGGACTAGCGGGAGCACAGATACGCAGTATTTT,TRBJ2-3,.,TRBD2,TRBV5-8
CASRDLAGNEQFF,TGCGCCAGCAGGGATTTGGCAGGAAATGAGCAGTTCTTC,TRBJ2-1,once,.,TRBV10-2
CASSYEGAHNEQFF,TGTGCCAGCAGTTATGAGGGGGCCCACAATGAGCAGTTCTTC,TRBJ2-1,.,TRBD1,TRBV27
CATSRASRTDGYTF,TGTGCCACCAGCAGAGCCTCCCGGACAGATGGCTACACCTTC,TRBJ1-2,once,.,TRBV15
CASSQAGTATNEKLFF,TGCGCCAGCAGCCAAGCCGGGACAGCAACTAATGAAAAACTGTTTTTT,TRBJ1-4,.,TRBD1,TRBV4-1
CASSPGQGASGANVLTF,TGTGCCAGCTCACCCGGACAGGGGGCTTCTGGGGCCAACGTCCTGACTTTC,TRBJ2-6,.,TRBD1,TRBV18
CAIMIVGSGNTGELFF,TGTGCCATCATGATCGTAGGGAGCGGGAACACCGGGGAGCTGTTTTTT,TRBJ2-2,.,.,TRBV10-3
CASSSQVSYEQYF,TGTGCCAGCAGCTCCCAGGTCTCCTACGAGCAGTACTTC,TRBJ2-7,.,.,TRBV11-3
CASSFPPMSEAFF,TGTGCCAGCAGTTTTCCCCCAATGTCTGAAGCTTTCTTT,TRBJ1-1,few,.,TRBV28
CASSQVGTGAFSTDTQYF,TGTGCCAGCAGCCAAGTCGGGACAGGGGCGTTTAGCACAGATACGCAGTATTTT,TRBJ2-3,.,TRBD1,TRBV14
CASSGTGGEKLFF,TGTGCCAGCAGTGGGACAGGGGGTGAAAAACTGTTTTTT,TRBJ1-4,.,TRBD1,TRBV6-1
CASSGASGRIDTQYF,TGTGCCAGCAGTGGGGCTAGCGGGAGGATAGATACGCAGTATTTT,TRBJ2-3,.,TRBD2,TRBV2
CSSSRERTGAYEQYF,TGTTCCAGCAGCCGAGAGCGGACCGGGGCCTACGAGCAGTACTTC,TRBJ2-7,.,.,TRBV7-9
CASSSGLEGPEQYF,TGTGCCAGCAGCTCGGGACTAGAAGGGCCCGAGCAGTACTTC,TRBJ2-7,.,TRBD2,TRBV13
CASSEGRLAGGEQYF,TGCGCCAGCAGTGAAGGGCGGCTAGCGGGTGGGGAGCAGTACTTC,TRBJ2-7,.,TRBD2,TRBV10-1
CASSLESGTRIETQYF,TGTGCCAGCAGCTTAGAGTCGGGGACTAGGATTGAGACCCAGTACTTC,TRBJ2-5,.,TRBD2,TRBV11-2
CATSEERGSYTGELFF,TGTGCCACCAGCGAGGAACGCGGGAGCTACACCGGGGAGCTGTTTTTT,TRBJ2-2,.,TRBD2,TRBV15
CASNKGQGRDTQYF,TGTGCCAGCAACAAGGGACAGGGTCGAGATACGCAGTATTTT,TRBJ2-3,once,TRBD1,TRBV28
CASSQDWNGYTF,TGTGCCAGCAGTCAAGACTGGAATGGCTACACCTTC,TRBJ1-2,.,.,TRBV6-5
CATSRDPSGRANEQYF,TGTGCCACCAGCAGAGACCCTAGCGGGAGGGCCAATGAGCAGTACTTC,TRBJ2-7,.,TRBD2,TRBV15
CATGRGRGNPSYEQYF,TGTGCCACCGGGCGGGGACGGGGCAACCCTTCCTACGAGCAGTACTTC,TRBJ2-7,.,.,TRBV15
CASSSGQGRAGDTDTQYF,TGTGCCAGCAGCTCGGGACAAGGCAGGGCGGGAGATACAGATACGCAGTATTTT,TRBJ2-3,once,.,TRBV5-5
CASSTGTGGYEQYF,TGTGCCAGCAGTACCGGGACAGGGGGCTACGAGCAGTACTTC,TRBJ2-7,.,TRBD1,TRBV27
CASSLVGGLDYGYTF,TGTGCCAGCAGCTTAGTCGGGGGATTGGACTATGGCTACACCTTC,TRBJ1-2,.,.,TRBV7-8
CASSRVRGTEAFF,TGTGCCAGCAGCCGGGTTCGGGGGACTGAAGCTTTCTTT,TRBJ1-1,.,.,TRBV7-3
CASSLWASPYNEQFF,TGTGCCAGCAGCTTGTGGGCTAGCCCTTACAATGAGCAGTTCTTC,TRBJ2-1,.,.,TRBV5-8